A single sample is the source of the 15 T cell receptor beta chains below, sequenced in a study of blood T cell repertoires in COVID-19. Method: immunoSEQ multiplex PCR; TCRdb's copy keeps in-frame clones and lacks some. This table has some 220,000 clones, around four fifths appearing once. Source material: peripheral blood. The receptor set was obtained from a woman aged 55-70 years with active or convalescent COVID-19.

The rearrangement links TRBV11-2 to TRBJ2-5; D might be TRBD1 (6 bases). Trimming stripped 5 bases from V and 2 bases from J, with 12 bases between. The length of the CDR3 is 14 residues. Germline V gives CDR1 SGHAT, CDR2 FQNNGV. CDR3 nucleotides: TGTGCCAGCAGCCCCAGACAGGTACAAGAGACCCAGTACTTC. This encodes CASSPRQVQETQYF.

The chain joins TRBV5-4 to TRBJ2-2, with D perhaps matching TRBD2 (6 bases). This CDR3 comprises 17 residues. V lost 6 bases, J lost 3 bases, and 21 bases lay in between. Per the germline V gene, CDR1 is SGHNT and CDR2 is YYREEE (reference sequence). The CDR3 protein is CASNKGGPSSDTGELFF. The CDR3 nucleotides are TGTGCCAGCAACAAAGGAGGGCCTAGCAGTGACACCGGGGAGCTGTTTTTT.

J is TRBJ2-1 and V is TRBV7-2; weak D call: TRBD1 (6 bases). CDR1 SGHTA and CDR2 FQGNSA come from the germline V gene. CDR3 length: 17 residues. The germline V and J ends were trimmed by 5 bases and 9 bases, with 26 bases remaining between them. The DNA for the CDR3 is TGTGCCAGCAGCCTGCCAGGGGACCCCCGCCTAGACGGTGAGCAGTTCTTC. Amino acids: CASSLPGDPRLDGEQFF.

V is TRBV7-9 and J is TRBJ1-4; tentative D call: TRBD1 (6 bases). Germline V gives CDR1 SEHNR, CDR2 FQNEAQ (reference sequence). V was cut by 4 bases and J by 11 bases, with 14 bases left in between. This CDR3 has 13 residues. CDR3 sequence (DNA): TGTGCCAGCAGCTCGCCAAGGACAGAGAAACTGTTTTTT. It yields the protein CASSSPRTEKLFF.

The genes are TRBV11-2 and TRBJ2-7; weak D call: TRBD2 (6 bases). This CDR3 comprises 14 residues. CDR1 SGHAT and CDR2 FQNNGV come from the germline V gene. Trimming removed 4 bases at V and 6 bases at J, with 16 bases between. In nucleotides, the CDR3 is TGTGCCAGCAGCTCACGCCTACTGGGACTCGAGCAGTACTTC. Translation: CASSSRLLGLEQYF.

This clone was detected only once. The rearrangement links TRBV14 to TRBJ2-7; 8 positions match TRBD2. V lost 1 base to trimming and J lost 3 bases; unmatched junction nucleotides: 11. Per the germline V gene, CDR1 is SGHDN and CDR2 is FVKESK. This CDR3 region has 17 residues. The CDR3 loop is CASSQVPLGLGLYEQYF. The CDR3, as DNA: TGTGCCAGCAGCCAAGTCCCACTGGGACTAGGTCTCTACGAGCAGTACTTC.

In this sample, this clone turned up once. The chain is built from TRBV7-3 and TRBJ2-1; tentative D call: TRBD2 (6 bases). Germline assignment: CDR1 SGHTA and CDR2 FQGTGA. The CDR3 consists of 16 residues. V was trimmed by 5 bases and J by 0 bases, leaving 14 bases between them. Here the CDR3 reads CASSPSSSVSYNEQFF. The CDR3 bases are TGTGCCAGCAGCCCCTCGTCTAGCGTCTCCTACAATGAGCAGTTCTTC.

This chain uses TRBV27 with TRBJ2-2; D is possibly TRBD1 (6 bases). The germline V gene encodes CDR1 MNHEY and CDR2 SMNVEV (reference sequence). Trimming cost V 1 base and J 7 bases, with 16 bases left between them. The CDR3 totals 16 residues. The CDR3 protein is CASSLWQGFGGGELFF. The DNA of the CDR3 is TGTGCCAGCAGTTTATGGCAGGGGTTCGGAGGCGGGGAGCTGTTTTTT.

V and J are TRBV7-9 and TRBJ2-2; D possibly corresponds to TRBD2 (6 bases). The V gene's germline CDR1 is SEHNR and CDR2 FQNEAQ (reference sequence). The germline V and J ends were trimmed by 1 base and 5 bases, with 11 bases remaining between them. CDR3 size: 15 residues. The CDR3 DNA reads TGTGCCAGCAGCTTAGAGGGGAGCGGGACCGGGGAGCTGTTTTTT. Encoded protein: CASSLEGSGTGELFF.

V is TRBV27 and J is TRBJ2-7, with 7 bases lining up with TRBD1. The junction had 6 bases not matched to a gene; V was cut back by 5 bases and J by 5 bases. The CDR3 is 13 amino acids. Germline V gene sequence: CDR1 MNHEY, CDR2 SMNVEV (reference sequence). DNA of the CDR3: TGTGCCAGCAGTATGGGCAGGGGGAACGAGCAGTACGTC. Protein sequence: CASSMGRGNEQYV.

The chain recombines TRBV11-3 with TRBJ2-1, with 9 bases matching TRBD2. The CDR3 loop spans 15 amino acids. Germline V gene data show CDR1 as SGHNT and CDR2 as YENEEA. With 3 bases clipped from V and 7 bases from J, the junction kept 7 bases outside the gene matches. This CDR3 is CASSFWKREENEQFF. The CDR3, as DNA: TGTGCCAGCAGCTTTTGGAAGCGGGAGGAAAATGAGCAGTTCTTC.

This chain connects TRBV25-1 to TRBJ1-2; 8 bases map to TRBD1. With 5 bases clipped from V and 6 bases from J, the junction kept 17 bases outside the gene matches. Germline V gene data show CDR1 as MGHDK and CDR2 as SYGVNS. There are 17 residues in the CDR3. CDR3 in DNA: TGTGCCAGCAGTATACATTCCGACAGGGGTAGCAGAAATGGCTACACCTTC. This translates into CASSIHSDRGSRNGYTF.

The chain carries TRBV2 and TRBJ1-4; D might be TRBD1 (5 bases). CDR1 is SNHLY, CDR2 FYNNEI, per germline. This CDR3 has 13 residues. Trimming removed 4 bases at V and 12 bases at J, with 15 bases between. Written as DNA, the CDR3 is TGTGCCAGCAGTGCAGGGCTGGAACGGGAACTGTTTTTT. Residues: CASSAGLERELFF.

The V and J genes are TRBV7-2 and TRBJ2-5; the match to TRBD1 covers 7 bases. The CDR3 sequence is 14 residues long. Germline V gene data show CDR1 as SGHTA and CDR2 as FQGNSA. The V segment lost 7 bases and the J segment 2 bases; nucleotides outside the gene matches: 7. CDR3 region: CASNPGTEQETQYF. In DNA form, the CDR3 reads TGTGCCAGCAACCCGGGGACAGAACAAGAGACCCAGTACTTC.

This chain connects TRBV18 to TRBJ2-5; D remains unclear. Trimming shortened V by 3 bases and J by 4 bases, and 9 bases separated the two germline ends. The CDR3 loop spans 13 amino acids. Germline V gene data show CDR1 as KGHSH and CDR2 as LQKENI. Here the CDR3 DNA reads TGTGCCAGCTCACCGCCGACACTAGAGACCCAGTACTTC. Its protein is CASSPPTLETQYF.